This T cell receptor beta chain is drawn from a study of cytomegalovirus exposure and HLA in healthy donors. Study outcomes and limitations: Analyzed later, most CMV-associated TCR beta chains appeared HLA-restricted. Rare sequences made up most TCRs, while some public TCRs were found in many donors. DRB1 had the most TCR associations and HLA-C the fewest, a later analysis found, with rates varying by HLA locus.

A multiplex PCR was run with 60 Vbeta primers and 13 Jbeta primers. Sequencing was performed with immunoSEQ multiplex PCR; in TCRdb, only in-frame clones are kept and a portion is missing. Of 150,000 to 200,000 clones detected, around four fifths appear once; the ten largest clones hold roughly 1.3%. About this clone: The target antigen is unknown.

The specimen sequenced was PBMCs. The receptor was derived from a woman between 45 and 65 years old in good health and CMV-seronegative.

The CDR3 sequence is CASSPRQANEKLFF. CDR3 coding DNA: TGTGCCAGCAGCCCCCGGCAGGCTAATGAAAAACTGTTTTTT. The chain combines TRBV7-6 with TRBJ1-4, with D hard to call. Between the trimmed V and J ends, which lost 5 bases and 3 bases, there was a span of 10 bases. CDR3 size: 14 residues. The germline gives CDR1 SGHVS, CDR2 FNYEAQ.